The rows below give T cell receptor beta chains drawn from one sample of a study of identical twins. TCRdb used MiXCR to reprocess the 5' RACE reads, holding one entry per CDR3 protein. The table records fewer than 800,000 distinct CDR3 sequences, just over 7% of them present only once. The sample was also reused in another study, on yellow fever vaccine responses in identical twins.

The sequenced sample was PBMCs. The source of these receptors is a woman aged 18-29 years in good health. CDR3s include the opening cysteine and the closing phenylalanine or tryptophan. A D gene is named only where the DNA matches it firmly. The listing skips clone size in some rows; elsewhere it reads once, few, many or a size class.

clone_size	d_call	v_call	j_call	cdr3_aa	cdr3_nt
-	-	TRBV19	TRBJ1-1	CASTRGWTEAFF	TGTGCCAGTACTCGGGGCTGGACTGAAGCTTTCTTT
-	-	TRBV7-8	TRBJ2-1	CASSFDKAPLFANEQFF	TGTGCCAGCAGCTTCGACAAGGCCCCTCTTTTTGCCAATGAGCAGTTCTTC
-	-	TRBV11-1	TRBJ1-1	CASSSLYLSDSRLDTEAFF	TGTGCCAGCAGCTCCCTTTACCTCTCGGACAGCCGTCTTGACACTGAAGCTTTCTTT
-	TRBD1	TRBV27	TRBJ2-1	CASSFTGATYNEQFF	TGTGCCAGCAGTTTCACAGGGGCAACCTACAATGAGCAGTTCTTC
few	-	TRBV20-1	TRBJ1-1	CSTLSWTPMNTEAFF	TGCAGTACTTTATCGTGGACACCAATGAACACTGAAGCTTTCTTT
few	TRBD2	TRBV3-1	TRBJ2-5	CASTPGLAKTQYF	TGTGCCAGCACCCCGGGACTAGCAAAGACCCAGTACTTC
many	-	TRBV12-3/TRBV12-4	TRBJ1-3	CASSLATTGLRNF	TGTGCCAGCAGTCTTGCCACCACCGGCCTCCGAAATTTT
-	-	TRBV4-1	TRBJ1-3	CASSQVTGTSGNTIYF	TGCGCCAGCAGCCAAGTTACAGGTACCTCTGGAAACACCATATATTTT
few	-	TRBV5-1	TRBJ2-7	CASSLAGSGPYEQYF	TGCGCCAGCAGCTTGGCCGGAAGTGGGCCCTACGAGCAGTACTTC
few	-	TRBV29-1	TRBJ1-2	CSVEFGDGYTF	TGCAGCGTTGAGTTTGGGGATGGCTACACCTTC
-	-	TRBV29-1	TRBJ1-3	CSVGQGNTIYF	TGCAGCGTTGGTCAGGGAAACACCATATATTTT
few	-	TRBV28	TRBJ1-5	CASSPLRTNQRQHF	TGTGCCAGCAGCCCCCTTCGGACCAATCAGCGCCAGCATTTT
few	-	TRBV19	TRBJ2-7	CASSIQDSSYEQYF	TGTGCCAGTAGTATTCAGGACAGCTCCTACGAGCAGTACTTC
-	TRBD2	TRBV5-1	TRBJ2-3	CASSLAATSPTDTQYF	TGCGCCAGCAGCTTGGCCGCGACTAGCCCCACAGATACGCAGTATTTT
few	-	TRBV27	TRBJ2-3	CASREGSVKTDTQYF	TGTGCCAGCAGGGAGGGGAGTGTGAAAACAGATACGCAGTATTTT
many	-	TRBV12-3/TRBV12-4	TRBJ2-1	CASSLSREVQFF	TGTGCCAGCAGTTTATCCAGGGAGGTGCAGTTCTTC